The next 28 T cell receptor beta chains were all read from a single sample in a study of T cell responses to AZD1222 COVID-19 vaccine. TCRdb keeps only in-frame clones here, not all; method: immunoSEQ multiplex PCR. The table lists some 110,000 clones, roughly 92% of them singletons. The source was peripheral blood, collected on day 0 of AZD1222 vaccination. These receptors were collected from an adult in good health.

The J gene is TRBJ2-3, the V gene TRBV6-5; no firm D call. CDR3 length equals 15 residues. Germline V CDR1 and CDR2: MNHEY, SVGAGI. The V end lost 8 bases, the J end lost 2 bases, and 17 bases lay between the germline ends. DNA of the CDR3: TGTGCCAGCGGAATCGGGCAGGACCACACAGATACGCAGTATTTT. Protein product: CASGIGQDHTDTQYF.

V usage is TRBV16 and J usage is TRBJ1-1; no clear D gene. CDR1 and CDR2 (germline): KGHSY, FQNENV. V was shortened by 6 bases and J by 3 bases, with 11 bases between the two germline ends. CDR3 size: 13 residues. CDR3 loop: CASRQLSDTEAFF. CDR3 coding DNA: TGTGCCAGCAGACAGCTTTCAGACACTGAAGCTTTCTTT.

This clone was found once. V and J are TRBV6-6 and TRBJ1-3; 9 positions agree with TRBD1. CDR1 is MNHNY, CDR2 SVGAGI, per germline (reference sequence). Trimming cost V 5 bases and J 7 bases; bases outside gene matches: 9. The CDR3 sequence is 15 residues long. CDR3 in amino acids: CASSHGQGLDNTIYF. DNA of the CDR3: TGTGCCAGCAGTCATGGACAGGGGTTGGATAACACCATATATTTT.

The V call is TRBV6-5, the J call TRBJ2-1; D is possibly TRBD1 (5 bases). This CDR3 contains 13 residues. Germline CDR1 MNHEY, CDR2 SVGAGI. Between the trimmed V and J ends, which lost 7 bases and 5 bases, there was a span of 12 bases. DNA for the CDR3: TGTGCCAGCAAAATTAGGGGCAACAATGAGCAGTTCTTC. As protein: CASKIRGNNEQFF.

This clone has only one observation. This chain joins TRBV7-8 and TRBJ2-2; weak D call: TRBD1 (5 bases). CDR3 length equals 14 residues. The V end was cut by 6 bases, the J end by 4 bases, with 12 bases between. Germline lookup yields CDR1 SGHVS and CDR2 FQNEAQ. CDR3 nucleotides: TGTGCCAGCAGGACGACAGATTTCACCGGGGAGCTGTTTTTT. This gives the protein CASRTTDFTGELFF.

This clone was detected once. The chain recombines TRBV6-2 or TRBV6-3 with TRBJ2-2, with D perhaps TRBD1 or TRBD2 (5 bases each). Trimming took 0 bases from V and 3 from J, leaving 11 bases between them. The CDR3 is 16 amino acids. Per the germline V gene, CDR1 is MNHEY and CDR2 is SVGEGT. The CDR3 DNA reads TGTGCCAGCAGTTACTCACCGGGACGGCACACCGGGGAGCTGTTTTTT. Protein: CASSYSPGRHTGELFF.

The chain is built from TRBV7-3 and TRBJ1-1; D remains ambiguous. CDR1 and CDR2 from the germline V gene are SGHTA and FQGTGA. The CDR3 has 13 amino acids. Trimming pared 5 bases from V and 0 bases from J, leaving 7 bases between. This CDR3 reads CASSRNMNTEAFF. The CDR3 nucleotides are TGTGCCAGCAGCAGAAACATGAACACTGAAGCTTTCTTT. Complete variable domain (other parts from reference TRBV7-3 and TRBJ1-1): GAGVSQTPSNKVTEKGKYVELRCDPISGHTALYWYRQSLGQGPEFLIYFQGTGAADDSGLPNDRFFAVRPEGSVSTLKIQRTERGDSAVYLCASSRNMNTEAFFGQGTRLTVV.

The CDR3 sequence: CASSESGPQPQHF. CDR3 coding DNA: TGCGCCAGCAGTGAGTCAGGACCTCAGCCCCAGCATTTT. The chain has TRBV10-1 and TRBJ1-5, with D hard to call. Germline CDR1 and CDR2: WNHNN and SYGVQD (reference sequence). V was clipped by 0 bases and J by 6 bases, with 6 bases between them. CDR3 length: 13 amino acids.

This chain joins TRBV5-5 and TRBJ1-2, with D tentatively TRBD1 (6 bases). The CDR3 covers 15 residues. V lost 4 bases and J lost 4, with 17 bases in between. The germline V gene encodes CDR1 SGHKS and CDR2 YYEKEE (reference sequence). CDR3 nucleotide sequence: TGTGCCAGCAGCGCAGCAACAGGGATGGGCTATGGCTACACCTTC. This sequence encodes CASSAATGMGYGYTF.

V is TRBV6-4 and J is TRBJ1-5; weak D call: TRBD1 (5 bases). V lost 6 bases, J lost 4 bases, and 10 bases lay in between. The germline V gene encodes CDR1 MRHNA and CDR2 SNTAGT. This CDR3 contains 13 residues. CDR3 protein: CASSQTVNQPQHF. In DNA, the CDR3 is TGTGCCAGCAGCCAGACAGTTAATCAGCCCCAGCATTTT.

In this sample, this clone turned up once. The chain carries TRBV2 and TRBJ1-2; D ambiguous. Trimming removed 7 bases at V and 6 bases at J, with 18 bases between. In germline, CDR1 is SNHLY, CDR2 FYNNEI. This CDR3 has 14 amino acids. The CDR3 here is CASTGGQPPDGYTF. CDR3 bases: TGTGCCAGCACGGGCGGGCAGCCACCGGATGGCTACACCTTC. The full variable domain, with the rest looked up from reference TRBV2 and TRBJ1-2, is EPEVTQTPSHQVTQMGQEVILRCVPISNHLYFYWYRQILGQKVEFLVSFYNNEISEKSEIFDDQFSVERPDGSNFTLKIRSTKLEDSAMYFCASTGGQPPDGYTFGSGTRLTVV.

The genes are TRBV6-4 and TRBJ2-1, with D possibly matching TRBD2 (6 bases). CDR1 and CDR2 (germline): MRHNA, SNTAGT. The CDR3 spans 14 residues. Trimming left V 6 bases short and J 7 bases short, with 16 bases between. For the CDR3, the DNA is TGTGCCAGCAGGAAGGAGGGGTCGGGGAATGAGCAGTTCTTC. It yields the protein CASRKEGSGNEQFF.

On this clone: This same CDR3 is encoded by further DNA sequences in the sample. The CDR3 nucleotides read TGTGCCAGCAGCGTAGAGGAGACCCAGTACTTC. Translation gives CASSVEETQYF. V gene TRBV9 combines with J gene TRBJ2-5; D unresolved. Germline values: CDR1 SGDLS, CDR2 YYNGEE. The CDR3 consists of 11 residues. V was clipped by 0 bases and J by 5 bases, with 2 bases between them.

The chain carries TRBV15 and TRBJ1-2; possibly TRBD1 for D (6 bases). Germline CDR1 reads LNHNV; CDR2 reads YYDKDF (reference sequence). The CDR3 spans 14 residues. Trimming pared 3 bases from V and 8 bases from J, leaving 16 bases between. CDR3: CATSSSVRGRGYTF. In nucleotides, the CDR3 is TGTGCCACCAGCAGCTCAGTCAGGGGACGGGGCTACACCTTC. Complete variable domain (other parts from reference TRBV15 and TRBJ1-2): DAMVIQNPRYQVTQFGKPVTLSCSQTLNHNVMYWYQQKSSQAPKLLFHYYDKDFNNEADTPDNFQSRRPNTSFCFLDIRSPGLGDTAMYLCATSSSVRGRGYTFGSGTRLTVV.

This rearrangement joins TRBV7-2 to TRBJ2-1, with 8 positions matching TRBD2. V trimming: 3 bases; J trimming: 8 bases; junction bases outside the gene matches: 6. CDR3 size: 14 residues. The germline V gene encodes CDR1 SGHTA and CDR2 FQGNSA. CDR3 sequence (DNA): TGTGCCAGCAGCTTTCGAGCGGGAGCAGATGAGCAGTTCTTC. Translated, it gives CASSFRAGADEQFF.

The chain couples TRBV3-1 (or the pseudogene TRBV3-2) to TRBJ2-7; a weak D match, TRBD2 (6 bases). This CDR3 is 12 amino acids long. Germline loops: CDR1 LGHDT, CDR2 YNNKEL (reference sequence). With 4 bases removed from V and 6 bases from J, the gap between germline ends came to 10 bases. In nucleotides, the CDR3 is TGTGCCAGCAGCCCGACTAGTGCCGAGCAGTACTTC. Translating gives CASSPTSAEQYF.

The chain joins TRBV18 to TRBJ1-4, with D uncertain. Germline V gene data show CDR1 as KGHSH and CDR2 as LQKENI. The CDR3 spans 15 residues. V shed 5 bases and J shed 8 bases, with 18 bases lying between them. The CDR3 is CASSSGAGDREKLFF. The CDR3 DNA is TGTGCCAGCTCATCGGGCGCCGGGGATCGGGAAAAACTGTTTTTT.

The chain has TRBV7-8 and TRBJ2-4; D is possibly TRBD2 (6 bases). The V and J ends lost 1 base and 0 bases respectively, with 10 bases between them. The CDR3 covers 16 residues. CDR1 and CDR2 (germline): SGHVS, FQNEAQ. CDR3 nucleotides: TGTGCCAGCAGCTTAGGCGTCGGGGGAGCCAAAAACATTCAGTACTTC. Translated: CASSLGVGGAKNIQYF.

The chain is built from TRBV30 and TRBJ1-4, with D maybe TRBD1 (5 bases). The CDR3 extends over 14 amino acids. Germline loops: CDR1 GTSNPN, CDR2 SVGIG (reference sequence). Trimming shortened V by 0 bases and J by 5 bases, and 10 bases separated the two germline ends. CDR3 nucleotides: TGTGCCTGGAGTGTAAGACAGAGAAATGAAAAACTGTTTTTT. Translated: CAWSVRQRNEKLFF. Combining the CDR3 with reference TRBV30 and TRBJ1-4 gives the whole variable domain SQTIHQWPATLVQPVGSPLSLECTVEGTSNPNLYWYRQAAGRGLQLLFYSVGIGQISSEVPQNLSASRPQDRQFILSSKKLLLSDSGFYLCAWSVRQRNEKLFFGSGTQLSVL.

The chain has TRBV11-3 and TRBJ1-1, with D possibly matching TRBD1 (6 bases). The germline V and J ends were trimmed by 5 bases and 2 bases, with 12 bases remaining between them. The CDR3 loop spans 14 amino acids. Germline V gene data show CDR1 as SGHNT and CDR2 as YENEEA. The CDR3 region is CASSPGDSNTEAFF. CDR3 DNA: TGTGCCAGCAGCCCAGGGGACTCTAACACTGAAGCTTTCTTT. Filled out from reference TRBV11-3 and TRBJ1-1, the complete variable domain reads EAGVVQSPRYKIIEKKQPVAFWCNPISGHNTLYWYLQNLGQGPELLIRYENEEAVDDSQLPKDRFSAERLKGVDSTLKIQPAELGDSAVYLCASSPGDSNTEAFFGQGTRLTVV.

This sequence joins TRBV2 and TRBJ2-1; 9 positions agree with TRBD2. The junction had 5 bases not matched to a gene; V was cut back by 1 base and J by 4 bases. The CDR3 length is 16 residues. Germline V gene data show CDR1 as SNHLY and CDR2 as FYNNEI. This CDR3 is CASSEVRLAVYNEQFF. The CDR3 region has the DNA TGTGCCAGCAGTGAAGTGAGACTAGCGGTTTACAATGAGCAGTTCTTC.

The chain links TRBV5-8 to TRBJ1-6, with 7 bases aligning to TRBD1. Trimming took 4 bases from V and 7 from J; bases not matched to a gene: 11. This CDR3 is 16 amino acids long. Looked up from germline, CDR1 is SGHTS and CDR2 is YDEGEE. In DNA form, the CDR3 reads TGTGCCAGCAGCGCCAACAGGGGAGTCAAGAATTCACCCCTCCACTTT. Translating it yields CASSANRGVKNSPLHF.

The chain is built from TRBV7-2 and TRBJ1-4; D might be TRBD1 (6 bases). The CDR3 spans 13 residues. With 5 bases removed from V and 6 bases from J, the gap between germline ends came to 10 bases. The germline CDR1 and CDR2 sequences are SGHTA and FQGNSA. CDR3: CASSVTGDEKLFF. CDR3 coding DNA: TGTGCCAGCAGCGTGACAGGTGATGAAAAACTGTTTTTT. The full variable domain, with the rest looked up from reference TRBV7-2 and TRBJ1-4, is GAGVSQSPSNKVTEKGKDVELRCDPISGHTALYWYRQSLGQGLEFLIYFQGNSAPDKSGLPSDRFSAERTGGSVSTLTIQRTQQEDSAVYLCASSVTGDEKLFFGSGTQLSVL.

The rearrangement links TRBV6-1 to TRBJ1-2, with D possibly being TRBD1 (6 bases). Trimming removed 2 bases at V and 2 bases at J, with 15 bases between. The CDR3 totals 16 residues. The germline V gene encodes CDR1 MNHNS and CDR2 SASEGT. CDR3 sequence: CASSEIGGGRNYGYTF. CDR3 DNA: TGTGCCAGCAGTGAAATTGGAGGGGGGCGCAACTATGGCTACACCTTC.

The CDR3 nucleotides read TGTGCCAGCACTTTCCCAGGGACACTTTATGGCTACACCTTC. It encodes CASTFPGTLYGYTF. The V and J genes are TRBV27 and TRBJ1-2, with D tentatively TRBD1 (6 bases). This CDR3 is 14 amino acids long. Trimming pared 7 bases from V and 5 bases from J, leaving 17 bases between. The germline CDR1 and CDR2 sequences are MNHEY and SMNVEV (reference sequence).

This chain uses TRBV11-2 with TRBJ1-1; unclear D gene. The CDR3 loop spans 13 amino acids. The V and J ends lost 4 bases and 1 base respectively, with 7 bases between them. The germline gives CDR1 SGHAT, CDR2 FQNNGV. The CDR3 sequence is CASSSQRNTEAFF. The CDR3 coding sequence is TGTGCCAGCAGCTCGCAGAGGAACACTGAAGCTTTCTTT.

CDR3 DNA sequence: TGTGCCAGCACCATCTCGAGGACAGGGATTACGACCTATGGCTACACCTTC. Translated: CASTISRTGITTYGYTF. The V and J genes are TRBV2 and TRBJ1-2, with 8 bases matching TRBD1. The V gene's germline CDR1 is SNHLY and CDR2 FYNNEI. This CDR3 is 17 amino acids long. V lost 7 bases, J lost 4 bases, and 17 bases stayed unmatched.

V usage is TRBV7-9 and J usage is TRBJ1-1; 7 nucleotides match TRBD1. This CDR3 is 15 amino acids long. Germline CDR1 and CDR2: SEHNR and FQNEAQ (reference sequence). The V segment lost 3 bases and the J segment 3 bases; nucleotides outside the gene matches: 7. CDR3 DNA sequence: TGTGCCAGCAGCTTGGGTCCAGGGGGAGACACTGAAGCTTTCTTT. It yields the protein CASSLGPGGDTEAFF.